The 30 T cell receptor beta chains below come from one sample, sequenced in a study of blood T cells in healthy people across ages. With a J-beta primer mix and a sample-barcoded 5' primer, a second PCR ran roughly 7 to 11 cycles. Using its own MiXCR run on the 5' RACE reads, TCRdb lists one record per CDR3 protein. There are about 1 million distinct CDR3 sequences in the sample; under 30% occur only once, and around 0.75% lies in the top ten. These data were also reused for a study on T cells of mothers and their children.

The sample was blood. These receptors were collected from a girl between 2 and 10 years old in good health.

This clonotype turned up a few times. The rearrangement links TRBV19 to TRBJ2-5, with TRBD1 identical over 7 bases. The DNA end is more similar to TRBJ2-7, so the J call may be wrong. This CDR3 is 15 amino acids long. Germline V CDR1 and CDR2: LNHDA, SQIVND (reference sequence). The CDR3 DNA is TGTGCCAGTAGTACCTATGGACCGACAGGGCACGAGCAGTACTTC. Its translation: CASSTYGPTGHEQYF.

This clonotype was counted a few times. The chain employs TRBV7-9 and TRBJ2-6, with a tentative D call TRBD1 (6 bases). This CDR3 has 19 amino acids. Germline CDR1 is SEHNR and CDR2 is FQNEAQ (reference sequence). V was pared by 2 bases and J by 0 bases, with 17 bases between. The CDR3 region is CASSLWGRGLISGANVLTF. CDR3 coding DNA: TGTGCCAGCAGCTTATGGGGCAGGGGTCTTATCTCTGGGGCCAACGTCCTGACTTTC.

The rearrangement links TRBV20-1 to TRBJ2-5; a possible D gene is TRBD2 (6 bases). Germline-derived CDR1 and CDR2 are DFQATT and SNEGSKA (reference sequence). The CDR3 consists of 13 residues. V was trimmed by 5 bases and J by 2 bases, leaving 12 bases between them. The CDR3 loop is CSAQRDLQETQYF. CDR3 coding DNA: TGCAGTGCTCAAAGGGACTTACAAGAGACCCAGTACTTC.

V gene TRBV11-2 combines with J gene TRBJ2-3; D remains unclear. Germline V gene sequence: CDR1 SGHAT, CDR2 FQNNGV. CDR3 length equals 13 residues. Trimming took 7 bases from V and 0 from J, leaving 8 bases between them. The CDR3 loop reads CASIFASTDTQYF. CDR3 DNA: TGTGCCAGCATTTTCGCTAGCACAGATACGCAGTATTTT. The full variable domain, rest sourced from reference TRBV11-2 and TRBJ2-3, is EAGVAQSPRYKIIEKRQSVAFWCNPISGHATLYWYQQILGQGPKLLIQFQNNGVVDDSQLPKDRFSAERLKGVDSTLKIQPAKLEDSAVYLCASIFASTDTQYFGPGTRLTVL.

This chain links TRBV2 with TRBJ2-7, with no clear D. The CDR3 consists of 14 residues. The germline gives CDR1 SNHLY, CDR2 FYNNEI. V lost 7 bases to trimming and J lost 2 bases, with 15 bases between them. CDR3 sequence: CASKGLSRPYEQYF. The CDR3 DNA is TGTGCCAGCAAGGGCCTTTCGCGCCCCTACGAGCAGTACTTC.

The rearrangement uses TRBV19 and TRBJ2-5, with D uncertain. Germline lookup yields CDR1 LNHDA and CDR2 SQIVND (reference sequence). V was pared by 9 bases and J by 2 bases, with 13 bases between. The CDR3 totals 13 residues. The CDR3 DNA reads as TGTGCCAGCAGGCGGACGGCGCAAGAGACCCAGTACTTC. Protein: CASRRTAQETQYF.

The CDR3 loop is CASSIYSSNQPQHF. In DNA form, the CDR3 reads TGTGCCAGCAGTATATACAGTAGCAATCAGCCCCAGCATTTT. The V gene is TRBV27, the J gene TRBJ1-5; D call uncertain. This CDR3 region has 14 residues. In germline, CDR1 is MNHEY, CDR2 SMNVEV (reference sequence). With 5 bases removed from V and 0 bases from J, the gap between germline ends came to 8 bases.

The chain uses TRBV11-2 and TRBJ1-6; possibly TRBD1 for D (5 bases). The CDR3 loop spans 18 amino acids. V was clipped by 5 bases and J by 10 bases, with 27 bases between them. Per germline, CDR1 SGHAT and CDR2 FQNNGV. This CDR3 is CASSPSGRWGPSDSPLHF. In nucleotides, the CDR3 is TGTGCCAGCAGCCCATCGGGGAGATGGGGCCCATCGGACTCACCCCTCCACTTT.

The CDR3 DNA reads as TGCAGTGCTTTTACCCAGGACTCGGGCTCCTACAATGAGCAGTTCTTC. As protein: CSAFTQDSGSYNEQFF. This chain connects TRBV20-1 to TRBJ2-1, with a tentative D call TRBD2 (5 bases). V was cut by 5 bases and J by 0 bases, with 17 bases left in between. CDR3 length equals 16 residues. Germline V lookup: CDR1 DFQATT, CDR2 SNEGSKA (reference sequence).

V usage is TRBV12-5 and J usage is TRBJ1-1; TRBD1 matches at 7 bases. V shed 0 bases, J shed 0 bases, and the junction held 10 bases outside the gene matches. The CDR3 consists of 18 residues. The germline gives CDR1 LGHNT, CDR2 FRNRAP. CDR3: CASGLVLGDRYMNTEAFF. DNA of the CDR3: TGTGCTAGTGGTTTGGTACTGGGGGACAGATACATGAACACTGAAGCTTTCTTT.

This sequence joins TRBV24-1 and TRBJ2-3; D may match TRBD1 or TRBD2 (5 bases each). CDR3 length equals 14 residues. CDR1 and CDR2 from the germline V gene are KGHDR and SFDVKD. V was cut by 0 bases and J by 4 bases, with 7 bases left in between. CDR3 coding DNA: TGTGCCACCAGTGATTTGGTGGGGGCAGATACGCAGTATTTT. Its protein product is CATSDLVGADTQYF.

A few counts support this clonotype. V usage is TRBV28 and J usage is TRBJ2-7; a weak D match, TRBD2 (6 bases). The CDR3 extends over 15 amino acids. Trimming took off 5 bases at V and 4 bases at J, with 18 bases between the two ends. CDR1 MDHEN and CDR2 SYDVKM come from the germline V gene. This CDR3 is CASSPPRIGGYEQYF. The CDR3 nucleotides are TGTGCCAGCAGTCCCCCTCGGATCGGGGGTTACGAGCAGTACTTC.

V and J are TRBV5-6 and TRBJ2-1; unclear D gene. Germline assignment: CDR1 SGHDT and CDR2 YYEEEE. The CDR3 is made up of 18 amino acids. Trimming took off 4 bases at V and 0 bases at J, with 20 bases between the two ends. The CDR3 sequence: CASSTKRGPNFSYNEQFF. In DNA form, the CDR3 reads TGTGCCAGCAGCACCAAACGCGGACCAAACTTCTCCTACAATGAGCAGTTCTTC.

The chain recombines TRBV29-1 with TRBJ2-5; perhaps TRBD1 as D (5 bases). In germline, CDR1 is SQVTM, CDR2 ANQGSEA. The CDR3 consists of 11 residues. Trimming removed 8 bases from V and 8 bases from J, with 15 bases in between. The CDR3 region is CSPLSWGTQYF. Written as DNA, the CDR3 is TGCAGCCCTCTGAGCTGGGGCACCCAGTACTTC.

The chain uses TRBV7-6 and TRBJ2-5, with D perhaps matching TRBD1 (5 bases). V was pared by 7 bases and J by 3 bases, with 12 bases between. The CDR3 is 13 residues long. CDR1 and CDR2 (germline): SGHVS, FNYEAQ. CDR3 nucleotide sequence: TGTGCCAGCAAGTTGACAGAAAAAGAGACCCAGTACTTC. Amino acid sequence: CASKLTEKETQYF.

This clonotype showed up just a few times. The CDR3 sequence is CATRSGRGSTYNEQFF. CDR3 sequence (DNA): TGTGCCACCCGTAGCGGGAGGGGAAGCACCTACAATGAGCAGTTCTTC. The genes are TRBV24-1 and TRBJ2-1; TRBD2 matches 11 bases. CDR3 size: 16 residues. V shed 9 bases, J shed 2 bases, and the junction held 8 bases outside the gene matches. Germline CDR1 reads KGHDR; CDR2 reads SFDVKD.

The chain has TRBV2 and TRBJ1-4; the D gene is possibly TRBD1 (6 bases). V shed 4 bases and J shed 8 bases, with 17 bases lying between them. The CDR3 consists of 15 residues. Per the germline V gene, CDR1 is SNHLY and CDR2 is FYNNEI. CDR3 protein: CASSVQGHGREKLFF. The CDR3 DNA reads TGTGCCAGCAGTGTACAGGGCCACGGACGGGAAAAACTGTTTTTT. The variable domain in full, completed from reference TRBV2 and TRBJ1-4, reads EPEVTQTPSHQVTQMGQEVILRCVPISNHLYFYWYRQILGQKVEFLVSFYNNEISEKSEIFDDQFSVERPDGSNFTLKIRSTKLEDSAMYFCASSVQGHGREKLFFGSGTQLSVL.

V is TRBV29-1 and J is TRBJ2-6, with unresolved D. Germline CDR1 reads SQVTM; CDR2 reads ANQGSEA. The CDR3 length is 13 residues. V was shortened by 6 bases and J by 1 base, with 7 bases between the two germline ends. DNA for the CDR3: TGCAGCGTCGCGAAGTCTGGGGCCAACGTCCTGACTTTC. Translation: CSVAKSGANVLTF.

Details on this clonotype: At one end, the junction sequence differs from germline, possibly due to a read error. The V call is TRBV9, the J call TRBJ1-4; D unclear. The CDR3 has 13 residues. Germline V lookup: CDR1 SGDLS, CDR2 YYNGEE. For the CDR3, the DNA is TGTGCCAGCAGCGCCTCACCATCCGAAAAACTGTGTTTT. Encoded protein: CASSASPSEKLCF.

CDR3 coding DNA: TGCAGTGCCGATCAGCGGGAGAGGATCAATGAGCAGTTCTTC. It translates to CSADQRERINEQFF. J is TRBJ2-5 and V is TRBV20-1; 8 nucleotides agree with TRBD2. The J call may be incorrect, as the DNA end agrees better with TRBJ2-1. Germline lookup yields CDR1 DFQATT and CDR2 SNEGSKA (reference sequence). The CDR3 is made up of 14 amino acids.

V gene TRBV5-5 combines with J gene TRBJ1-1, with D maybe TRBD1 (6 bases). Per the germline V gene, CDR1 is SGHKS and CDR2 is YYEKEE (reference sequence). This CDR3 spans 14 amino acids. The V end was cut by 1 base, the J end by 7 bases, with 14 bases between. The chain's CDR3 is CASSLSPGAGEAFF. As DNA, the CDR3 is TGTGCCAGCAGCTTGTCCCCGGGGGCGGGTGAAGCTTTCTTT.

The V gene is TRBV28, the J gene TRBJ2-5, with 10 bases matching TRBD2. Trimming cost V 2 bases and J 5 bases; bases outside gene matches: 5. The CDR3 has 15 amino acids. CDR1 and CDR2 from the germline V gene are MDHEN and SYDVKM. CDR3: CASSLRASGGETQYF. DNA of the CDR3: TGTGCCAGCAGTTTACGGGCTAGCGGGGGTGAGACCCAGTACTTC.

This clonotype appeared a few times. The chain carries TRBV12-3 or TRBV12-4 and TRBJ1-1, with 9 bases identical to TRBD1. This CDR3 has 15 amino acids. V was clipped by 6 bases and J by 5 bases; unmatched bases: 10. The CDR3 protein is CASRRDRDGGTEAFF. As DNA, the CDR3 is TGTGCCAGCAGGAGGGACAGGGATGGTGGAACTGAAGCTTTCTTT.

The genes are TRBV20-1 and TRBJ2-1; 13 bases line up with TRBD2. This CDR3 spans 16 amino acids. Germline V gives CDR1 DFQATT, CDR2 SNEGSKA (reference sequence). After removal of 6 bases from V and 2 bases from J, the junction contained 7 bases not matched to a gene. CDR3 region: CSANALAGGPYNEQFF. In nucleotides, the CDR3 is TGCAGTGCAAACGCACTAGCGGGGGGGCCCTACAATGAGCAGTTCTTC.

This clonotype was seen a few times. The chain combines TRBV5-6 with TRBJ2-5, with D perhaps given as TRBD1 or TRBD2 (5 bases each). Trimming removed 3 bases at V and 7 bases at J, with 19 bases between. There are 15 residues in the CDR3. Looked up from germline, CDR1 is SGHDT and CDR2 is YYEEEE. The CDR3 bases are TGTGCCAGCAGCTCGGGAAGGACGGGGCGAGGGACCCAGTACTTC. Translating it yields CASSSGRTGRGTQYF.

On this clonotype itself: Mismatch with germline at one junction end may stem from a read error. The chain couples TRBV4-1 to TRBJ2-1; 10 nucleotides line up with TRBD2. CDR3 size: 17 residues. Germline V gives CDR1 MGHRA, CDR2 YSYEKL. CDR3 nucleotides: TGCGCCAGCAGCCAAGATGAAACTAGCGGGGCCTATAATGAGCAGTTCTTC. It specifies CASSQDETSGAYNEQFF.

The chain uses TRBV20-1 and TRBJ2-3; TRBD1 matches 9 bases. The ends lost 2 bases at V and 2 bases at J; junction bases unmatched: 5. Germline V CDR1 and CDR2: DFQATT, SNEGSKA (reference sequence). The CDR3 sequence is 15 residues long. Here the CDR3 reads CSARSTGGSTDTQYF. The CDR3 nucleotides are TGCAGTGCTAGATCGACAGGGGGGTCCACAGATACGCAGTATTTT.

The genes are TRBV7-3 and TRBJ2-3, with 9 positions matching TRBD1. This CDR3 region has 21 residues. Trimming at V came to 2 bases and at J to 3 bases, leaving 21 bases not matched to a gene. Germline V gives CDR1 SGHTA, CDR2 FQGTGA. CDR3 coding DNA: TGTGCCAGCAGCTTAGAGTCGAGGGTCGGGACAGGGTCGAGTAAAACAGATACGCAGTATTTT. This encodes CASSLESRVGTGSSKTDTQYF.

CDR3 sequence (DNA): TGTGCCAGCAGCTTAGCCCTCGGACAAAATGAAGCTTTCTTT. Protein sequence: CASSLALGQNEAFF. The chain carries TRBV7-9 and TRBJ1-1; tentatively, D is TRBD1 (5 bases). The CDR3 runs to 14 residues. Germline CDR1 is SEHNR and CDR2 is FQNEAQ (reference sequence). V was pared by 0 bases and J by 7 bases, with 12 bases between.

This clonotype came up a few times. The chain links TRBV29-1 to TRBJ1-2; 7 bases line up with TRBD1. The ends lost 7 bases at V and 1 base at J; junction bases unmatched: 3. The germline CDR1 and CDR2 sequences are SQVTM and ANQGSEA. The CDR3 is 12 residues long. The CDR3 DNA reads TGCAGCGGGGGACAGCGTAACTATGGCTACACCTTC. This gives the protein CSGGQRNYGYTF.